The rows below give T cell receptor beta chains drawn from one sample of a study of blood T cell repertoires in COVID-19. The assay was immunoSEQ multiplex PCR, and TCRdb's table has in-frame clones only and misses some. Of fewer than 300,000 clones listed, 80% to 85% are singletons. Sequenced material: peripheral blood. Source of these receptors: a person between 65 and 79 years old with COVID-19, enrolled during active disease. Both conserved end residues are part of each CDR3. D genes are given only for firm matches. The size entry is marked missing in some rows and otherwise reads once, few, many or a size class.

v_gene	d_gene	abundance	j_gene	CDR3nt	CDR3aa
TRBV5-6	NA	NA	TRBJ1-4	TGTGCCAGCAGCCCTACAGGGTTTAATGAAAAACTGTTTTTT	CASSPTGFNEKLFF
TRBV7-3	NA	NA	TRBJ2-2	TGTGCCAGCAGCTTTGGACATCTCACCGGGGAGCTGTTTTTT	CASSFGHLTGELFF
TRBV2	NA	NA	TRBJ2-6	TGTGCCAGCATTCCTACGCAATTTGCCAACGTCCTGACTTTC	CASIPTQFANVLTF
TRBV10-1	TRBD1	NA	TRBJ2-7	TGCGCCAGCAGTGAGTCAGGGACAGGGGTTAACTACGAGCAGTACTTC	CASSESGTGVNYEQYF
TRBV19	TRBD2	NA	TRBJ2-3	TGTGCCAGTAGCAACACCGGGAGGCGAGTGGGCAGCACAGATACGCAGTATTTT	CASSNTGRRVGSTDTQYF
TRBV30	TRBD2	NA	TRBJ2-7	TGTGCCTGGAGACTAGCGGGAGGTGGGGAGCAGTACTTC	CAWRLAGGGEQYF
TRBV7-3	NA	NA	TRBJ2-6	TGTGCCAGCAGCCAGGGGAGCTCTGGGGCCAACGTCCTGACTTTC	CASSQGSSGANVLTF
TRBV27	NA	once	TRBJ1-1	TGTGCCAGCAGTCTCGGGACACGTCAATTGGGGACTGAAGCTTTCTTT	CASSLGTRQLGTEAFF
TRBV19	NA	NA	TRBJ1-6	TGTGCCAGTAGTATTAGCAGCTCATGGCTCCCATCACCCCTCCACTTT	CASSISSSWLPSPLHF
TRBV2	TRBD2	NA	TRBJ2-1	TGTGCCAGCAGTGAAGCTGGACTAGCGGGGGGGGTCGGGCAGTTCTTC	CASSEAGLAGGVGQFF
TRBV9	TRBD1	NA	TRBJ2-5	TGTGCCAGCAGCAAGAATCCCGGGACAGAAGAGACCCAGTACTTC	CASSKNPGTEETQYF
TRBV19	NA	once	TRBJ2-7	TGTGCCAGTAGTATCGGGGTTGAGCAGTACTTC	CASSIGVEQYF
TRBV4-1	TRBD1	NA	TRBJ2-1	TGCGCCAGCAGCCCTCAGGGGGCGAATGAGCAGTTCTTC	CASSPQGANEQFF
TRBV7-3	TRBD1	few	TRBJ1-1	TGTGCCAGCGGTCGACAGGGAAACACTGAAGCTTTCTTT	CASGRQGNTEAFF
TRBV4-2	NA	few	TRBJ2-5	TGTGCCAGCAGCCAAGATTATTCGCAGGGCCCAACGGGGACCCAGTACTTC	CASSQDYSQGPTGTQYF
TRBV6-2/TRBV6-3	TRBD1	NA	TRBJ1-1	TGTGCCAGCAGTTACGGTGGCGACAGGGGAGGCACTGAAGCTTTCTTT	CASSYGGDRGGTEAFF
TRBV9	NA	NA	TRBJ2-1	TGTGCCAGCAGCGTAGAATCGGCCCGGGGTGAGCAGTTCTTC	CASSVESARGEQFF
TRBV6-6	TRBD2	NA	TRBJ2-7	TGTGCCAGCAGTTACTCCGGGACTAGCGAGGAGCAGTACTTC	CASSYSGTSEEQYF
TRBV5-1	NA	NA	TRBJ1-6	TGCGCCAGCAGCTTGGGGACTGGGCTTGGGTCACCCCTCCACTTT	CASSLGTGLGSPLHF
TRBV5-1	TRBD1	NA	TRBJ2-3	TGCGCCAGCAGGCTCGGGACAGGGCCAGATACGCAGTATTTT	CASRLGTGPDTQYF
TRBV23-1	TRBD2	NA	TRBJ2-3	TGCGCCAGTGGATTACTCGGGAGGGCCGGCACAGATACGCAGTATTTT	CASGLLGRAGTDTQYF
TRBV19	TRBD1	NA	TRBJ1-1	TGTGCCAGTAGTATGATAGGACAGGGGACTGAAGCTTTCTTT	CASSMIGQGTEAFF
TRBV27	NA	NA	TRBJ1-2	TGTGCCAGCAGTTGGGGGCAGAACTATGGCTACACCTTC	CASSWGQNYGYTF
TRBV30	NA	NA	TRBJ1-1	TGTGCCTGGAGTGTACTTCAGGGGAACACTGAAGCTTTCTTT	CAWSVLQGNTEAFF
TRBV4-3	NA	NA	TRBJ1-2	TGCGCCAGCAGCCAAGAGGGGCAGGGCTATGGCTACACCTTC	CASSQEGQGYGYTF
TRBV11-2	TRBD2	once	TRBJ2-7	TGTGCCAGCAGCCCGAGGACTAGCGGGGCCTACGAGCAGTACTTC	CASSPRTSGAYEQYF
TRBV5-1	TRBD1	NA	TRBJ1-2	TGCGCCAGCAGCTGGGGGACTGGACAGGGAGGCGGCTATGGCTACACCTTC	CASSWGTGQGGGYGYTF
TRBV28	NA	NA	TRBJ1-4	TGTGCCAGCGGATGGGGGGGTTTTAATGAAAAACTGTTTTTT	CASGWGGFNEKLFF
TRBV28	NA	NA	TRBJ1-2	TGTGCCAGCAGTCCCCCCGGGACTCTTACGCGAGGCTACACCTTC	CASSPPGTLTRGYTF
TRBV5-1	NA	NA	TRBJ1-1	TGCGCCAGCAGCTTGGACGCAGGGGTCAACACTGAAGCTTTCTTT	CASSLDAGVNTEAFF
TRBV14	NA	NA	TRBJ2-2	TGTGCCAGCAGCCAAGCTAGGTCCGGGGAGCTGTTTTTT	CASSQARSGELFF
TRBV28	NA	NA	TRBJ1-5	TGTGCCAGCAGCCCTCTCAGGGAAAGGTTTAGCAATCAGCCCCAGCATTTT	CASSPLRERFSNQPQHF
TRBV5-4	TRBD2	NA	TRBJ2-1	TGTGCCAGCAGCCGCTTAGCGGGAGAGAGGGGTAATGAGCAGTTCTTC	CASSRLAGERGNEQFF
TRBV5-8	TRBD1	once	TRBJ1-2	TGTGCCAGCAGCTTACTTCAGGGGGCGGATGGCTACACCTTC	CASSLLQGADGYTF
TRBV30	NA	NA	TRBJ1-1	TGTGCCTGGGTCTTGAGGGGGAGGAACACTGAAGCTTTCTTT	CAWVLRGRNTEAFF
TRBV7-8	NA	NA	TRBJ2-7	TGTGCCAGCAGCTTAAGGCGGGACCTGATCTACGAGCAGTACTTC	CASSLRRDLIYEQYF
TRBV28	NA	NA	TRBJ2-7	TGTGCCACCACCCCCGAAGGGAAGGGGCGCTACGAGCAGTACTTC	CATTPEGKGRYEQYF
TRBV27	TRBD2	NA	TRBJ2-2	TGTGCCAGCAGTTTGTTCCAGCGGGGGGTCGGGACCGGGGAGCTGTTTTTT	CASSLFQRGVGTGELFF
TRBV4-1	TRBD1	NA	TRBJ2-7	TGCGCCAGCAGCCAACTACCTAGGACAGGGGGGGGCTCCTACGAGCAGTACTTC	CASSQLPRTGGGSYEQYF
TRBV19	NA	NA	TRBJ2-2	TGTGCCAGTATCCCTACCGGCGGGGAGCTGTTTTTT	CASIPTGGELFF